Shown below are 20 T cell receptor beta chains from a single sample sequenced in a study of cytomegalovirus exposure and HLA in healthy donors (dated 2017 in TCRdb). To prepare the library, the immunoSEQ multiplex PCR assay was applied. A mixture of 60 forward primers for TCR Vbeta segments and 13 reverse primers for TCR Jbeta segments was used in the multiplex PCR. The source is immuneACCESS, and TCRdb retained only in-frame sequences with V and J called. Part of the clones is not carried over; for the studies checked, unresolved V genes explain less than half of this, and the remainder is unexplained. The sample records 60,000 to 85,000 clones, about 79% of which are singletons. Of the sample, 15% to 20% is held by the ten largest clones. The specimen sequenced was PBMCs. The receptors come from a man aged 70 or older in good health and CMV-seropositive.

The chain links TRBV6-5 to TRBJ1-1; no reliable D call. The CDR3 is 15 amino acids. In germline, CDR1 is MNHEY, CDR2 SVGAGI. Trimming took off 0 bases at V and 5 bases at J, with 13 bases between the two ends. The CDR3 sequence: CASSYSRRMGTEAFF. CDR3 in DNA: TGTGCCAGCAGTTACTCCCGGAGGATGGGGACTGAAGCTTTCTTT.

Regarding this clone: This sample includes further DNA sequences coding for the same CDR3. The CDR3 loop reads CASSQDRLAPYNEQFF. In DNA form, the CDR3 reads TGCGCCAGCAGCCAAGATCGACTAGCGCCCTACAATGAGCAGTTCTTC. The chain joins TRBV4-1 to TRBJ2-1, with TRBD2 matching 8 bases. Germline CDR1 is MGHRA and CDR2 is YSYEKL. The CDR3 runs to 16 residues. Losses at the gene ends were 0 bases for V and 2 bases for J; bases not matched to a gene: 3.

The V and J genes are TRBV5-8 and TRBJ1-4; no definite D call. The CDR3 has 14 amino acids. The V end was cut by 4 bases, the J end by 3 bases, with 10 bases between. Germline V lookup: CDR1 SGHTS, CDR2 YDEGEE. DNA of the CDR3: TGTGCCAGCAGCCCCCAGACATCTAATGAAAAACTGTTTTTT. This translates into CASSPQTSNEKLFF.

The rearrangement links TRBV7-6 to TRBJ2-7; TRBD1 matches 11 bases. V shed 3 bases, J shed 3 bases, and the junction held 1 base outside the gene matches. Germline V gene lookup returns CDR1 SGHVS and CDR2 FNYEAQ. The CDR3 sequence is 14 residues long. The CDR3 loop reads CASSFGTGGYEQYF. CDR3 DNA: TGTGCCAGCAGCTTCGGGACAGGGGGCTACGAGCAGTACTTC.

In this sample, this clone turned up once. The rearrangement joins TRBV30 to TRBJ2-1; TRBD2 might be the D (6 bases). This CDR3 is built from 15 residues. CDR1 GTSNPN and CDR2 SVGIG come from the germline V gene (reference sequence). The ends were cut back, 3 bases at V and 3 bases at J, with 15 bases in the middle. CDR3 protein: CAWRTSGSGYNEQFF. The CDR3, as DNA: TGTGCCTGGAGAACGAGTGGTAGCGGCTACAATGAGCAGTTCTTC.

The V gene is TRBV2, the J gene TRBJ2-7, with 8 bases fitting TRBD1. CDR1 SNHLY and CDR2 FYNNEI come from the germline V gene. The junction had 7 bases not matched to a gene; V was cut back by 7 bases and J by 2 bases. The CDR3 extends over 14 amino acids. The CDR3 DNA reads TGTGCCAGCAAGGCCAGGGGGCTTGCCTACGAGCAGTACTTC. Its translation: CASKARGLAYEQYF.

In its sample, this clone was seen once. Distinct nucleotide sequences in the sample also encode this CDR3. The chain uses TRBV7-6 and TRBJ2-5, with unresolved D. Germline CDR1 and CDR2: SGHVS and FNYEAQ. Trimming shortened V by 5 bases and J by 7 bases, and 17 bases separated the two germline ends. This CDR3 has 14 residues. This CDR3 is CASSLERIKGTQYF. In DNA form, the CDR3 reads TGTGCCAGCAGCCTAGAGAGGATCAAAGGGACCCAGTACTTC.

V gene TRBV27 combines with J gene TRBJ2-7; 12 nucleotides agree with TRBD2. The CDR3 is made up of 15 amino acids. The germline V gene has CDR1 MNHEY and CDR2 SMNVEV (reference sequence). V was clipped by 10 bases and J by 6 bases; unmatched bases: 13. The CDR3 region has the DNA TGTGCCACCCAACAATCCGGGACTAGCGGGTCCGAGCAGTACTTC. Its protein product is CATQQSGTSGSEQYF.

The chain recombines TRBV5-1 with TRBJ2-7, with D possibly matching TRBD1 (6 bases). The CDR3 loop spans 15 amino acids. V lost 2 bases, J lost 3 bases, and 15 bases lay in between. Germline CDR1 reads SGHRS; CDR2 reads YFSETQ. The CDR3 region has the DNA TGCGCCAGCAGCTTCCGGGACACCCCAAACTACGAGCAGTACTTC. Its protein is CASSFRDTPNYEQYF.

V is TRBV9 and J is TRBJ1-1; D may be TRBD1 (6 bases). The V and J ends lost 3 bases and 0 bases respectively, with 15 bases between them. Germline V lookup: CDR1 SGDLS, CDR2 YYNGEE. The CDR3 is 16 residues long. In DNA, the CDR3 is TGTGCCAGCAGCGGACGTGGGGGGGCCCTGAACACTGAAGCTTTCTTT. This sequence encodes CASSGRGGALNTEAFF.

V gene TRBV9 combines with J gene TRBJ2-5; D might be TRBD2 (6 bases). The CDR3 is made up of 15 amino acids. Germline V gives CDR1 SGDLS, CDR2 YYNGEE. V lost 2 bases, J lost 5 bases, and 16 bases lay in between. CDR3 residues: CASSVIGGGSETQYF. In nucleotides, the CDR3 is TGTGCCAGCAGCGTGATCGGGGGAGGTAGTGAGACCCAGTACTTC.

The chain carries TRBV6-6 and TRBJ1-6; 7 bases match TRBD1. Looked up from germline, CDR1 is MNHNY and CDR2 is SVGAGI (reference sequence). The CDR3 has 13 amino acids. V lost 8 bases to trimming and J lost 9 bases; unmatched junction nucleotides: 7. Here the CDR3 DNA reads TGTGCCAGCCGGACAGGAGGTGGTTCACCCCTCCACTTT. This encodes CASRTGGGSPLHF.

CDR3 region: CASSLLGLAGTETQYF. The CDR3 nucleotides read TGTGCCAGCAGCTTGTTAGGGTTAGCGGGGACAGAGACCCAGTACTTC. The V gene is TRBV5-6, the J gene TRBJ2-5; TRBD2 matches at 8 bases. The CDR3 is 16 residues long. V shed 1 base, J shed 4 bases, and the junction held 9 bases outside the gene matches. Germline CDR1 is SGHDT and CDR2 is YYEEEE.

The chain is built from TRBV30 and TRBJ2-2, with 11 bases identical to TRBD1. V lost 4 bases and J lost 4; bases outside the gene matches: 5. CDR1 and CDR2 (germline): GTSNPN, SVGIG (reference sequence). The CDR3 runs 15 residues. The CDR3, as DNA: TGTGCCTGGACCCCTGGGACAGGGGGCACCGGGGAGCTGTTTTTT. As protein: CAWTPGTGGTGELFF.

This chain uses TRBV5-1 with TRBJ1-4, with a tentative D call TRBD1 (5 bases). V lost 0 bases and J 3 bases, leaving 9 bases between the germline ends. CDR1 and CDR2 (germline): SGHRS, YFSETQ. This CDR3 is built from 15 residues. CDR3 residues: CASSLDGGSNEKLFF. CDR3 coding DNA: TGCGCCAGCAGCTTGGACGGGGGATCTAATGAAAAACTGTTTTTT.

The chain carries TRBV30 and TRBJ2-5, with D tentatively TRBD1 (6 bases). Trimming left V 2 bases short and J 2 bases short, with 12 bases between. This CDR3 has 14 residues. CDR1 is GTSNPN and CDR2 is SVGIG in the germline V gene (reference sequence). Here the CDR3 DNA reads TGTGCCTGGAGTAGGACAGACAAACAAGAGACCCAGTACTTC. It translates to CAWSRTDKQETQYF.

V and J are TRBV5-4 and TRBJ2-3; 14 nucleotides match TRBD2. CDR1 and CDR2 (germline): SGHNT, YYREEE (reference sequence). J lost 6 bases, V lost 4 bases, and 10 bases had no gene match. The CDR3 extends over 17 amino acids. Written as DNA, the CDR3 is TGTGCCAGCAGCCGAGGACTAGCGGGAGGCCTCGTTGATACGCAGTATTTT. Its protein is CASSRGLAGGLVDTQYF.

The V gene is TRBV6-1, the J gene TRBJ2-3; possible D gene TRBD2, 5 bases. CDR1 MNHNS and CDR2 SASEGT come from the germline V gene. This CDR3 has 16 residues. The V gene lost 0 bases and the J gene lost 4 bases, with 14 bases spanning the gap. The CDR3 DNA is TGTGCCAGCAGTGAAGCGATGCAGAGGGCAGCAGATACGCAGTATTTT. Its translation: CASSEAMQRAADTQYF.

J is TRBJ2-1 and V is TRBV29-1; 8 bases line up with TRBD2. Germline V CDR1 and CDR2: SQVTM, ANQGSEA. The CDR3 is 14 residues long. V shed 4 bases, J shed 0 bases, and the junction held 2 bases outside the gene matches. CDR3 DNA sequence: TGCAGCGTTGTAGGGACTAGCTCCTACAATGAGCAGTTCTTC. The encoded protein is CSVVGTSSYNEQFF.

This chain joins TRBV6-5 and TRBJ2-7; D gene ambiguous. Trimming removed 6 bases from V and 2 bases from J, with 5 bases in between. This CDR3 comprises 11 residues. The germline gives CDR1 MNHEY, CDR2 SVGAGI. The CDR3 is CASRSTYEQYF. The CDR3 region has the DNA TGTGCCAGCAGGAGTACCTACGAGCAGTACTTC.